The 23 T cell receptor beta chains reported below all come from one sample, sequenced in a study of T cell responses to AZD1222 COVID-19 vaccine. Profiling relied on immunoSEQ multiplex PCR, and the TCRdb table lists in-frame clones only, not all of them. This sample has roughly 80,000 clones, with 88% found just once. The sequences come from peripheral blood, collected on day 0 of MenACWY control vaccination. The receptors originated from an adult in good health.

The rearrangement links TRBV3-1 (or the pseudogene TRBV3-2) to TRBJ2-2, with 9 bases fitting TRBD2. Losses at the gene ends were 4 bases for V and 5 bases for J; bases not matched to a gene: 8. Germline values: CDR1 LGHDT, CDR2 YNNKEL (reference sequence). This CDR3 is built from 16 residues. DNA of the CDR3: TGTGCCAGCAGCCCCTTAGCGGGGGCCGGGACCGGGGAGCTGTTTTTT. Translating gives CASSPLAGAGTGELFF.

The chain recombines TRBV30 with TRBJ1-1; D unresolved. The V gene lost 0 bases and the J gene lost 11 bases, with 10 bases spanning the gap. The CDR3 is made up of 11 amino acids. Germline CDR1 reads GTSNPN; CDR2 reads SVGIG (reference sequence). This CDR3 is CAWSVVDGAFF. The CDR3 bases are TGTGCCTGGAGTGTAGTGGACGGGGCTTTCTTT. Supplemented by reference TRBV30 and TRBJ1-1, the full variable domain reads SQTIHQWPATLVQPVGSPLSLECTVEGTSNPNLYWYRQAAGRGLQLLFYSVGIGQISSEVPQNLSASRPQDRQFILSSKKLLLSDSGFYLCAWSVVDGAFFGQGTRLTVV.

V usage is TRBV2 and J usage is TRBJ1-4, with D possibly being TRBD1 (5 bases). Trimming took off 5 bases at V and 3 bases at J, with 13 bases between the two ends. Germline lookup yields CDR1 SNHLY and CDR2 FYNNEI. This CDR3 contains 15 residues. The CDR3 nucleotides are TGTGCCAGCAGTAACTCCGGGACGCCTAATGAAAAACTGTTTTTT. Protein: CASSNSGTPNEKLFF. The whole variable domain, remainder taken from reference TRBV2 and TRBJ1-4, is EPEVTQTPSHQVTQMGQEVILRCVPISNHLYFYWYRQILGQKVEFLVSFYNNEISEKSEIFDDQFSVERPDGSNFTLKIRSTKLEDSAMYFCASSNSGTPNEKLFFGSGTQLSVL.

Written as DNA, the CDR3 is TGTGCCAGCTCTTTACCGGGGGAGCTGTTTTTT. This codes for CASSLPGELFF. The chain employs TRBV18 and TRBJ2-2; D is ambiguous. Deletions cut 6 bases from V and 8 bases from J, with 7 bases between. Germline values: CDR1 KGHSH, CDR2 LQKENI. CDR3 length: 11 amino acids. Together with reference TRBV18 and TRBJ2-2, the CDR3 gives the full variable domain: NAGVMQNPRHLVRRRGQEARLRCSPMKGHSHVYWYRQLPEEGLKFMVYLQKENIIDESGMPKERFSAEFPKEGPSILRIQQVVRGDSAAYFCASSLPGELFFGEGSRLTVL.

The rearrangement links TRBV3-1 (or the pseudogene TRBV3-2) to TRBJ1-1; 9 bases fit TRBD1. With 8 bases clipped from V and 7 bases from J, the junction kept 17 bases outside the gene matches. Germline CDR1 is LGHDT and CDR2 is YNNKEL (reference sequence). The CDR3 spans 16 residues. In nucleotides, the CDR3 is TGTGCCAGCGGGGGTGCCGAGGGGACAGGGTCGATTGAAGCTTTCTTT. The encoded protein is CASGGAEGTGSIEAFF.

This clone was counted only a few times. This sequence joins TRBV4-1 and TRBJ2-3; no firm D call. Germline CDR1 reads MGHRA; CDR2 reads YSYEKL. The CDR3 contains 12 residues. V dropped 2 bases and J dropped 9 bases, with 9 bases sitting between them. CDR3 DNA sequence: TGCGCCAGCAGCCAACTAGAAGGGACGCAGTATTTT. It yields the protein CASSQLEGTQYF.

Concerning this clone itself: At one boundary the junction diverges from the germline segment, which might be a read error. The same CDR3 also results from other DNA sequences found in this sample. CDR3 region: CASSPQGNYGYTF. CDR3 DNA sequence: TGTGCCAGCAGCCCACAGGGAAACTATGGCTACACCTTT. V is TRBV6-5 and J is TRBJ1-2; tentative D call: TRBD1 (6 bases). Germline CDR1 is MNHEY and CDR2 is SVGAGI. The CDR3 totals 13 residues.

The gene calls are TRBV6-2 or TRBV6-3 and TRBJ2-3, with TRBD1 identical over 9 bases. This CDR3 spans 16 amino acids. From germline, CDR1 is MNHEY and CDR2 SVGEGT. Trimming at V came to 1 base and at J to 0 bases, leaving 2 bases not matched to a gene. The DNA for the CDR3 is TGTGCCAGCAGTTACTGGGGACAGGGTAGCACAGATACGCAGTATTTT. Translation: CASSYWGQGSTDTQYF.

This chain joins TRBV24-1 and TRBJ2-7, with 12 bases matching TRBD2. After removal of 4 bases from V and 4 bases from J, the junction contained 7 bases not matched to a gene. Looked up from germline, CDR1 is KGHDR and CDR2 is SFDVKD. This CDR3 has 16 amino acids. The CDR3 sequence: CATSDHLAGGQYEQYF. Here the CDR3 DNA reads TGTGCCACCAGTGACCATCTAGCGGGGGGGCAGTACGAGCAGTACTTC.

This chain connects TRBV9 to TRBJ1-1, with D tentatively TRBD1 (5 bases). The CDR3 loop spans 15 amino acids. Looked up from germline, CDR1 is SGDLS and CDR2 is YYNGEE. V lost 2 bases, J lost 3 bases, and 14 bases lay in between. CDR3 sequence: CASSVAGSPDTEAFF. The DNA for the CDR3 is TGTGCCAGCAGCGTCGCAGGGAGTCCGGACACTGAAGCTTTCTTT.

The chain links TRBV11-2 to TRBJ2-7; a weak D match, TRBD1 (6 bases). Germline CDR1 is SGHAT and CDR2 is FQNNGV. Trimming pared 4 bases from V and 2 bases from J, leaving 15 bases between. CDR3 length: 15 amino acids. The DNA of the CDR3 is TGTGCCAGCAGCTCCCAGACAGGAACGACCTACGAGCAGTACTTC. Its translation is CASSSQTGTTYEQYF. Full variable domain (remainder filled in from reference TRBV11-2 and TRBJ2-7): EAGVAQSPRYKIIEKRQSVAFWCNPISGHATLYWYQQILGQGPKLLIQFQNNGVVDDSQLPKDRFSAERLKGVDSTLKIQPAKLEDSAVYLCASSSQTGTTYEQYFGPGTRLTVT.

J is TRBJ2-1 and V is TRBV11-1; 13 nucleotides agree with TRBD2. The length of the CDR3 is 13 residues. J lost 10 bases, V lost 5 bases, and 2 bases had no gene match. Per the germline V gene, CDR1 is SGHAT and CDR2 is FQDESV (reference sequence). This CDR3 is CASSPGLAGEQFF. The CDR3 bases are TGTGCCAGCAGCCCGGGACTAGCGGGGGAGCAGTTCTTC.

The CDR3 region has the DNA TGTGCCAGCAGCTTCAACTCCAACTATGGCTACACCTTC. Protein sequence: CASSFNSNYGYTF. This chain uses TRBV7-8 with TRBJ1-2; D is ambiguous. Germline V gene data show CDR1 as SGHVS and CDR2 as FQNEAQ. This CDR3 is 13 amino acids long. V was shortened by 3 bases and J by 2 bases, with 7 bases between the two germline ends.

The CDR3 reads CSVDQVQGGSLGYTF. CDR3 in DNA: TGCAGCGTTGATCAGGTTCAGGGAGGCTCCCTAGGCTACACCTTC. This chain joins TRBV29-1 and TRBJ1-2; D is perhaps TRBD1 (5 bases). This CDR3 contains 15 residues. The V end was cut by 3 bases, the J end by 8 bases, with 22 bases between. Germline CDR1 reads SQVTM; CDR2 reads ANQGSEA.

This clone was seen only a few times. DNA for the CDR3: TGTGCCAGCAGCTTAGAAACAGGGGGCATCAATCAGCCCCAGCATTTT. Encoded protein: CASSLETGGINQPQHF. V usage is TRBV7-8 and J usage is TRBJ1-5; 9 bases are shared with TRBD1. V lost 1 base to trimming and J lost 3 bases; unmatched junction nucleotides: 4. The CDR3 has 16 amino acids. In germline, CDR1 is SGHVS, CDR2 FQNEAQ.

The V gene is TRBV11-1, the J gene TRBJ1-4; D uncertain. The CDR3 covers 15 residues. Trimming stripped 5 bases from V and 3 bases from J, with 13 bases between. CDR1 and CDR2 (germline): SGHAT, FQDESV (reference sequence). The CDR3: CASSRQPGSNEKLFF. Written as DNA, the CDR3 is TGTGCCAGCAGCCGTCAACCGGGATCTAATGAAAAACTGTTTTTT.

The V gene is TRBV19, the J gene TRBJ1-4; D is undetermined. This CDR3 comprises 15 residues. The V end was cut by 3 bases, the J end by 2 bases, with 10 bases between. Germline V gives CDR1 LNHDA, CDR2 SQIVND (reference sequence). CDR3: CASSIQAATNEKLFF. Written as DNA, the CDR3 is TGTGCCAGTAGTATCCAGGCTGCGACTAATGAAAAACTGTTTTTT.

This chain connects TRBV7-9 to TRBJ1-6; TRBD1 might be the D (6 bases). Germline CDR1 is SEHNR and CDR2 is FQNEAQ (reference sequence). V lost 1 base, J lost 9 bases, and 13 bases lay in between. This CDR3 has 15 residues. CDR3 amino acids: CASSLDRDGASPLHF. CDR3 DNA: TGTGCCAGCAGCTTAGACAGGGACGGGGCTTCACCCCTCCACTTT.

This chain links TRBV30 with TRBJ2-2; D remains unclear. Trimming removed 5 bases at V and 7 bases at J, with 5 bases between. This CDR3 is built from 10 residues. Germline loops: CDR1 GTSNPN, CDR2 SVGIG (reference sequence). CDR3 in DNA: TGTGCCTGGTGGGGCGGGGAGCTGTTTTTT. Translation: CAWWGGELFF.

The V call is TRBV28, the J call TRBJ2-7; 16 bases match TRBD2. J was trimmed by 1 base and V by 11 bases; bases with no gene match: 8. This CDR3 has 16 amino acids. The V gene's germline CDR1 is MDHEN and CDR2 SYDVKM. The CDR3 loop reads CASGLAGGPRSYEQYF. Written as DNA, the CDR3 is TGTGCCTCGGGACTAGCGGGGGGGCCACGGTCCTACGAGCAGTACTTC.

This clone was counted a few times. The V gene is TRBV27, the J gene TRBJ1-1; 8 bases are a match to TRBD1. The CDR3 contains 13 residues. CDR1 and CDR2 from the germline V gene are MNHEY and SMNVEV (reference sequence). V lost 6 bases and J lost 3; bases outside the gene matches: 3. CDR3 coding DNA: TGTGCCAGCAGGGGACAGGCTTACACTGAAGCTTTCTTT. Its protein product is CASRGQAYTEAFF.

This clone was seen more than once but under ten times. The gene calls are TRBV9 and TRBJ2-2; 9 bases match TRBD1. The CDR3 loop spans 16 amino acids. The V gene end was trimmed by 5 bases and the J gene end by 6 bases; junction bases not matched to a gene: 11. The germline V gene has CDR1 SGDLS and CDR2 YYNGEE. CDR3 in DNA: TGTGCCAGCAGGGGGACAGGGTATCGTATAGCCGGGGAGCTGTTTTTT. Protein: CASRGTGYRIAGELFF.

The chain employs TRBV29-1 and TRBJ1-2; TRBD1 agrees at 7 bases. The CDR3 spans 15 residues. CDR1 SQVTM and CDR2 ANQGSEA come from the germline V gene. J gave up 2 bases and V 1 base, and 7 bases lay outside the gene matches. CDR3 protein: CSVEAPTGLNYGYTF. CDR3 DNA: TGCAGCGTTGAAGCCCCGACAGGGTTAAACTATGGCTACACCTTC.